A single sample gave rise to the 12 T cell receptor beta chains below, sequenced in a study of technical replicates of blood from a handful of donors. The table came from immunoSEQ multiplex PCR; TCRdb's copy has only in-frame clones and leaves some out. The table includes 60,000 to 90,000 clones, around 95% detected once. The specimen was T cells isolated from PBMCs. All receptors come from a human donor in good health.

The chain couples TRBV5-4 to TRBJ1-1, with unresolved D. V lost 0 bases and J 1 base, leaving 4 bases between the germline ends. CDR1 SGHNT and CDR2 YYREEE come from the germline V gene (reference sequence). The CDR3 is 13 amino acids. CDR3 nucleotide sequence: TGTGCCAGCAGCTTGGGCGGGAACACTGAAGCTTTCTTT. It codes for CASSLGGNTEAFF.

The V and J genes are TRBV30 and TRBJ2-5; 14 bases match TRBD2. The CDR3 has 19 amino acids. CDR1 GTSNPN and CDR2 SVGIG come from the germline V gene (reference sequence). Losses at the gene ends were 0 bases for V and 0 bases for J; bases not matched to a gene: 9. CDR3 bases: TGTGCCTGGAGTGTACCCAGACTAGCGGGGGGGAGGTACCAAGAGACCCAGTACTTC. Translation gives CAWSVPRLAGGRYQETQYF.

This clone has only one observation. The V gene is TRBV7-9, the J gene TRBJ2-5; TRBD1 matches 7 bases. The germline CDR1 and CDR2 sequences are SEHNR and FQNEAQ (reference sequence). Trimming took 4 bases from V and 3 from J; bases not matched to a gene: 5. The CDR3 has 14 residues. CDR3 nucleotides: TGTGCCAGCAGCTGGGGACAGATAAAAGAGACCCAGTACTTC. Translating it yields CASSWGQIKETQYF.

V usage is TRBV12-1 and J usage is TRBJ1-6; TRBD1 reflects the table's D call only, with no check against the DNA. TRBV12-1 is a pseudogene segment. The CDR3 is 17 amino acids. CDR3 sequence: CASSCTGTGDPRSPLHF. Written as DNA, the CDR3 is TGTGCCAGCAGTTGCACCGGGACAGGGGACCCCAGGTCACCCCTCCACTTT.

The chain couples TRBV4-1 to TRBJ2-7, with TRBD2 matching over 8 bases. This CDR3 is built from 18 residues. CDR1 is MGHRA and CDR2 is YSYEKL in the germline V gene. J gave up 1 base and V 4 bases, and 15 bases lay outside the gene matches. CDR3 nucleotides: TGCGCCAGCAGCCCCCGAGAAGGGACGGGAGGGCCTTCCTACGAGCAGTACTTC. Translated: CASSPREGTGGPSYEQYF.

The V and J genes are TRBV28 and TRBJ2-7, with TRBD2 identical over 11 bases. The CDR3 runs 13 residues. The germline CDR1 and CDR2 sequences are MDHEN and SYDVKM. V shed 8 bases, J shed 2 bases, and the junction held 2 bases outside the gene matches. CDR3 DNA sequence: TGTGCCAGCGGGACTAGCGGTACCTACGAGCAGTACTTC. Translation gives CASGTSGTYEQYF.

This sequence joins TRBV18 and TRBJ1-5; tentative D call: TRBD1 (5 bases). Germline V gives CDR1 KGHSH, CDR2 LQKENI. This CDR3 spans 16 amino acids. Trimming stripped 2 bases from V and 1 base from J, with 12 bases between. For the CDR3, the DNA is TGTGCCAGCTCACCAATTGGGGGAGGGAGCAATCAGCCCCAGCATTTT. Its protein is CASSPIGGGSNQPQHF.

This chain's CDR3 is CASSRTSGYNEQFF. Written as DNA, the CDR3 is TGTGCCAGCAGCCGGACTAGCGGTTACAATGAGCAGTTCTTC. The V gene is TRBV7-9, the J gene TRBJ2-1, with TRBD2 matching 10 bases. V trimming: 5 bases; J trimming: 4 bases; junction bases outside the gene matches: 2. CDR1 and CDR2 from the germline V gene are SEHNR and FQNEAQ (reference sequence). The CDR3 runs 14 residues. The whole variable domain, filled in from reference TRBV7-9 and TRBJ2-1, reads DTGVSQNPRHKITKRGQNVTFRCDPISEHNRLYWYRQTLGQGPEFLTYFQNEAQLEKSRLLSDRFSAERPKGSFSTLEIQRTEQGDSAMYLCASSRTSGYNEQFFGPGTRLTVL.

Written as DNA, the CDR3 is TGTGCCAGCAGCCCTCAACTAGCGGGATCATACAATGAGCAGTTCTTC. Translation: CASSPQLAGSYNEQFF. The gene calls are TRBV5-6 and TRBJ2-1; 10 positions match TRBD2. Trimming at V came to 4 bases and at J to 4 bases, leaving 8 bases not matched to a gene. Germline V lookup: CDR1 SGHDT, CDR2 YYEEEE. The CDR3 is 16 amino acids.

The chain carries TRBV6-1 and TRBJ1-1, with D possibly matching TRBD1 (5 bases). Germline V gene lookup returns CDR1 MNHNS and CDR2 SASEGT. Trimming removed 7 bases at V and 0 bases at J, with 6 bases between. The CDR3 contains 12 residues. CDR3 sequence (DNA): TGTGCCAGCACAGGGATGAACACTGAAGCTTTCTTT. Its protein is CASTGMNTEAFF.

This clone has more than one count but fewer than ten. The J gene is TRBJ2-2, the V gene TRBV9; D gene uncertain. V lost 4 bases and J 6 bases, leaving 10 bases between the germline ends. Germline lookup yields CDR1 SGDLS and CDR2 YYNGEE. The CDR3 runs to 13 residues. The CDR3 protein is CASSPRTAGELFF. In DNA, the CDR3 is TGTGCCAGCAGCCCTCGTACGGCCGGGGAGCTGTTTTTT.

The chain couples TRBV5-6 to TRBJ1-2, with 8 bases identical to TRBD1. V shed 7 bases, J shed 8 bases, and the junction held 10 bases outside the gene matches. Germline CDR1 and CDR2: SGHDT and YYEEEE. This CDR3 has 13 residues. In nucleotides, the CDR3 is TGTGCCAGCGGATCGCCAGGGGGCTCGGGCTACACCTTC. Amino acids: CASGSPGGSGYTF.